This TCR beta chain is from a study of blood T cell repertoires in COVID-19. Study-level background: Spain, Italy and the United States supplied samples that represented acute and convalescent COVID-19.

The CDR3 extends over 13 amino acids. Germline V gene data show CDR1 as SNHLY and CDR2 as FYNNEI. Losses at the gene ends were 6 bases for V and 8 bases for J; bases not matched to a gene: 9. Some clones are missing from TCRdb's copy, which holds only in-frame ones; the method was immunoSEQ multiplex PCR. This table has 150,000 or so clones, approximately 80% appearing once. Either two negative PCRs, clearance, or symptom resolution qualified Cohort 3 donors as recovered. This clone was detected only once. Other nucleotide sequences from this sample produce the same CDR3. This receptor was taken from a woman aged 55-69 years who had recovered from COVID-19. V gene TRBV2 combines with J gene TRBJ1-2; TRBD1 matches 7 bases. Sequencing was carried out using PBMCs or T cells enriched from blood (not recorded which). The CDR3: CASRRGQGEGYTF. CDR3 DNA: TGTGCCAGCAGAAGGGGGCAGGGGGAAGGCTACACCTTC. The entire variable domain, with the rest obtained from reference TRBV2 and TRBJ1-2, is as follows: EPEVTQTPSHQVTQMGQEVILRCVPISNHLYFYWYRQILGQKVEFLVSFYNNEISEKSEIFDDQFSVERPDGSNFTLKIRSTKLEDSAMYFCASRRGQGEGYTFGSGTRLTVV.